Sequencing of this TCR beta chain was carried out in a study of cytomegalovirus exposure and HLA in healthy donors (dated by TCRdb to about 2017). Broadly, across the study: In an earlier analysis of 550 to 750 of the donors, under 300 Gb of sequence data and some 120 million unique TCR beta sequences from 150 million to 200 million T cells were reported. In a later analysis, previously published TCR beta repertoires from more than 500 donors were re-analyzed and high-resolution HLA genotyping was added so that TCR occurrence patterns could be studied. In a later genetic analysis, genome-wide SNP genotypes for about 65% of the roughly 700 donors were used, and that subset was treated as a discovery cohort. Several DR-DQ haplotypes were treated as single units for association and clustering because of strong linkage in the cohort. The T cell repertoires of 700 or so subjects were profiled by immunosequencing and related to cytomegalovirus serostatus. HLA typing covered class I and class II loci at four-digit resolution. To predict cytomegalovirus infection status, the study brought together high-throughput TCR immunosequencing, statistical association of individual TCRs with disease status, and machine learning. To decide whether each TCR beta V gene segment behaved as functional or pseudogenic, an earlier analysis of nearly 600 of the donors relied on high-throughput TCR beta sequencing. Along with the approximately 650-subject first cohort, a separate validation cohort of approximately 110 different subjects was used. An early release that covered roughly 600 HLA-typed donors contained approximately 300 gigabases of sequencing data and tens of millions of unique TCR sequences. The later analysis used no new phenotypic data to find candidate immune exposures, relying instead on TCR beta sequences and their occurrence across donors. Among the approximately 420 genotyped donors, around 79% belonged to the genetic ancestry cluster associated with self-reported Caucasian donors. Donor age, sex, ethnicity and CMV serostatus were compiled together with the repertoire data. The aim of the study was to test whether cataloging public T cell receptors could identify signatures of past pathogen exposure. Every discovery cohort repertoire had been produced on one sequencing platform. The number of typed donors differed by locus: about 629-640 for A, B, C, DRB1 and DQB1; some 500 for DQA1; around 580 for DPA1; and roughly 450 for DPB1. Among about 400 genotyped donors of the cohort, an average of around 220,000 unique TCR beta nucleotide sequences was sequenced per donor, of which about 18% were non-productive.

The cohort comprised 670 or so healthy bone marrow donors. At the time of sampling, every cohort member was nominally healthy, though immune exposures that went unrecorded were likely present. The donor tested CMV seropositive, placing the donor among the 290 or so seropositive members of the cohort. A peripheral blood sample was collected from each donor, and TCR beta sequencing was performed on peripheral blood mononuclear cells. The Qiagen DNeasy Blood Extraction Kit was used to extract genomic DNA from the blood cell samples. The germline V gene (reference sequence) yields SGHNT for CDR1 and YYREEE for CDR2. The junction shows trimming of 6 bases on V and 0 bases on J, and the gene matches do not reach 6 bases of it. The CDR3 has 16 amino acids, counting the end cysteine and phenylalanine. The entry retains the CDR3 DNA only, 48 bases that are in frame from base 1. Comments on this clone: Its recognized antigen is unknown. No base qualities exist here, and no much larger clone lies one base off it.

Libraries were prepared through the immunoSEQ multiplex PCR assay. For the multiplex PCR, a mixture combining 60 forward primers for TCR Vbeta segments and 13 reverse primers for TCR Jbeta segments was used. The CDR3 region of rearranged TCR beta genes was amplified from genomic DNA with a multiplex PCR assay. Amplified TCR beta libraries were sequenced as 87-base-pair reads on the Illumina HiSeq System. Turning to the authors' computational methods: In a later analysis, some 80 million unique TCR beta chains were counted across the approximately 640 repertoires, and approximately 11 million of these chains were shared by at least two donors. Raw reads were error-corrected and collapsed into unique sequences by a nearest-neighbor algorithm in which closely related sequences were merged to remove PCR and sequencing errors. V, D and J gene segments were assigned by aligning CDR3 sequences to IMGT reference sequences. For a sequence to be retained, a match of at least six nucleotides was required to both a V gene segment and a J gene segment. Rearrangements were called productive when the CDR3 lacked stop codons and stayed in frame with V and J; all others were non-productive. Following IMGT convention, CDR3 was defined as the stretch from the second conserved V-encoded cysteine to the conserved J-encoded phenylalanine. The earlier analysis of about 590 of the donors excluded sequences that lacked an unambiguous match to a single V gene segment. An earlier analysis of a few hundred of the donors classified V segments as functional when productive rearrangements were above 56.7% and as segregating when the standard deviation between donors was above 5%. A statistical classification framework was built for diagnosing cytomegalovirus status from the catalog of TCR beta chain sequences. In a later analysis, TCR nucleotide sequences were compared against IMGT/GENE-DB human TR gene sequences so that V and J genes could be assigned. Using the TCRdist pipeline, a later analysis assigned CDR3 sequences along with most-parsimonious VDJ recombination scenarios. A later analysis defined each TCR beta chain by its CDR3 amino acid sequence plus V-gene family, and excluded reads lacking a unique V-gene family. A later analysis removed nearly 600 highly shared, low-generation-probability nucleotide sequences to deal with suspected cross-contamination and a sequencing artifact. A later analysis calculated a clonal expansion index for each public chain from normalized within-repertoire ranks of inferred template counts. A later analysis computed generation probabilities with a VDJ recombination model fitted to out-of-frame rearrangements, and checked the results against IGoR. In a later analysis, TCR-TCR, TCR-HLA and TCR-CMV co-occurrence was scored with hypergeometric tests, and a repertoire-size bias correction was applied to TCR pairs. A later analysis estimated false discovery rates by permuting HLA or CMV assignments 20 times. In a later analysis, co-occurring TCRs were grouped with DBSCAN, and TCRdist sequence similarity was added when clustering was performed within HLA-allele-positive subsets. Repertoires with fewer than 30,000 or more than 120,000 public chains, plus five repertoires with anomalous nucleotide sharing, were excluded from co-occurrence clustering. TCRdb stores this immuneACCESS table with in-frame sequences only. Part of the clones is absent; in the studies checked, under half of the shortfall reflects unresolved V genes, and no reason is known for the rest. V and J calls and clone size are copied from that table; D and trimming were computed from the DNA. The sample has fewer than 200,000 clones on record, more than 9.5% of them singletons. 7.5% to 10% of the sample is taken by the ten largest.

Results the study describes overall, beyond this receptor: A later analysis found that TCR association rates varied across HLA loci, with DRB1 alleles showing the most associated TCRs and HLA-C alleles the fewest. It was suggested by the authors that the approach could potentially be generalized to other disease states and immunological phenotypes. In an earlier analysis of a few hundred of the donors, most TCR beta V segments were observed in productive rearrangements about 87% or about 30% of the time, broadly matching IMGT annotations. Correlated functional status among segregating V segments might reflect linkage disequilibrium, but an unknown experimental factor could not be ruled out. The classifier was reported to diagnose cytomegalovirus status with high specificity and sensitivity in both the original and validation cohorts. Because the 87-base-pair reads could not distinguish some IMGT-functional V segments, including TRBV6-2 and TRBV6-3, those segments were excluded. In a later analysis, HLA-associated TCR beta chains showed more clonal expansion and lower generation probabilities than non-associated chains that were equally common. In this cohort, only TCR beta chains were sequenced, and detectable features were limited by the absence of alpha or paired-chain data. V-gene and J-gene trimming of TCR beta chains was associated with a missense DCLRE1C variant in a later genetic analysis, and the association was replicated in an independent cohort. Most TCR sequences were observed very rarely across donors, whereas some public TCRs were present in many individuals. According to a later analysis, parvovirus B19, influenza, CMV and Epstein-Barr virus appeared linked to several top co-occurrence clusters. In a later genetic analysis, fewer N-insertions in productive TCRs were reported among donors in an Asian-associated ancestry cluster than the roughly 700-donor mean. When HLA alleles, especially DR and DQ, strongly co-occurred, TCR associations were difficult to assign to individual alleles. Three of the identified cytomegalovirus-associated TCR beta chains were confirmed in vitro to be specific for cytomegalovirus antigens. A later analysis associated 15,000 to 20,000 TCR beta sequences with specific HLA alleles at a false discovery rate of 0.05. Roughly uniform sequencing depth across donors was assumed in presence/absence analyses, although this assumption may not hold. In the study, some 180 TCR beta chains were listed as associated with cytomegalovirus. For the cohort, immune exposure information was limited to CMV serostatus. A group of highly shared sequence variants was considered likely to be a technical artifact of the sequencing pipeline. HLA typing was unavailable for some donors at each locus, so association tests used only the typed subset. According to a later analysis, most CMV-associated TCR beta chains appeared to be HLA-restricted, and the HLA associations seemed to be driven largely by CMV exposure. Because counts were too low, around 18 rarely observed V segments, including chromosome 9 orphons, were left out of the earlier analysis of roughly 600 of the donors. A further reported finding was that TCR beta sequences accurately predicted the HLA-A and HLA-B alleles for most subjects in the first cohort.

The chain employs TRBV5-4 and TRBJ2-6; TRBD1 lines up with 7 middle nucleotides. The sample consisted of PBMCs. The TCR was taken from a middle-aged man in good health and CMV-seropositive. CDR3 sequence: CASILTGDSGANVLTF. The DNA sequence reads TGTGCCAGCATCCTTACAGGGGACTCTGGGGCCAACGTCCTGACTTTC.